Below are 27 T cell receptor beta chains sequenced from a single sample in a study of vaccination and CD4 T cells after COVID-19. No cognate antigen is known for these TCRs. The treatment denotes: approximately 9-day PBMC culture with coronavirus spike peptide pools or control peptides (ViraFEST assay). Sequence data for DNA of cultured CD4+ T cells were generated by the Oncomine TCR Beta short-read assay. One entry per CDR3 protein, called by TCRdb with MiXCR from the PCR reads. This repertoire shows about 6,600 distinct CDR3 sequences, approximately 20% found once; its top ten account for over 20%. The sequenced sample was CD4+ T cells from blood, cultured in vitro, obtained after SARS-CoV-2 vaccination. These receptors were obtained from a human donor who had recovered from COVID-19.

This chain uses TRBV10-3 with TRBJ2-7; 10 nucleotides align to TRBD1. In germline, CDR1 is ENHRY, CDR2 SYGVKD. The CDR3 has 15 amino acids. V gave up 5 bases and J gave up 4 bases; unmatched junction bases: 8. The CDR3 DNA follows: TGTGCCATCAGTCCTTCTGGGACAGGGGTTTACGAGCAGTACTTC. Its protein is CAISPSGTGVYEQYF.

Notes on this clonotype: One junction end disagrees with the germline gene, perhaps due to a read error. This rearrangement joins TRBV7-7 to TRBJ2-2; D possibly corresponds to TRBD2 (5 bases). CDR1 is SSHAT, CDR2 FNYEAQ, per germline (reference sequence). This CDR3 contains 14 residues. The CDR3 nucleotides are TGTGCTAGCAGCCTCAGCGAGGGTAACGGGGAGCTGTTTTTT. Its protein is CASSLSEGNGELFF.

The chain has TRBV11-2 and TRBJ2-1; a possible D gene is TRBD2 (6 bases). CDR3 length: 14 residues. V lost 1 base to trimming and J lost 6 bases, with 10 bases between them. The germline V gene encodes CDR1 SGHAT and CDR2 FQNNGV. CDR3 sequence: CASSLGSGGNEQFF. In DNA form, the CDR3 reads TGTGCCAGCAGCTTAGGGTCCGGGGGCAATGAGCAGTTCTTC. The whole variable domain, filled in from reference TRBV11-2 and TRBJ2-1, reads EAGVAQSPRYKIIEKRQSVAFWCNPISGHATLYWYQQILGQGPKLLIQFQNNGVVDDSQLPKDRFSAERLKGVDSTLKIQPAKLEDSAVYLCASSLGSGGNEQFFGPGTRLTVL.

In its sample, this clonotype is large. The chain recombines TRBV19 with TRBJ2-7; TRBD1 matches 8 bases. With 6 bases clipped from V and 3 bases from J, the junction kept 4 bases outside the gene matches. Germline V CDR1 and CDR2: LNHDA, SQIVND (reference sequence). This CDR3 is built from 13 residues. This CDR3 reads CASSVDRGYEQYF. DNA of the CDR3: TGTGCCAGTAGCGTCGACAGGGGCTACGAGCAGTACTTC.

This clonotype was counted between two and nine times. This chain links TRBV19 with TRBJ2-5; D is unresolved. The CDR3 is 14 residues long. Germline V gene sequence: CDR1 LNHDA, CDR2 SQIVND (reference sequence). V lost 5 bases to trimming and J lost 1 base, with 11 bases between them. The CDR3 protein is CASSGLARQETQYF. The CDR3 coding sequence is TGTGCCAGTAGTGGGTTGGCCCGCCAAGAGACCCAGTACTTC.

This clonotype is medium-sized. The J gene is TRBJ1-6, the V gene TRBV28; 9 bases match TRBD1. CDR1 and CDR2 from the germline V gene are MDHEN and SYDVKM. This CDR3 comprises 15 residues. The J segment lost 8 bases and the V segment lost 3 bases, leaving 5 bases of the junction unmatched. The CDR3 protein is CASSLSGTGYSPLHF. The CDR3 region has the DNA TGTGCCAGCAGTTTGTCCGGGACAGGGTATTCACCCCTCCACTTT.

By proportion, this clonotype is medium-sized. V gene TRBV6-1 combines with J gene TRBJ1-2; 11 bases agree with TRBD1. Germline V gene data show CDR1 as MNHNS and CDR2 as SASEGT. The V segment lost 3 bases and the J segment 8 bases; nucleotides outside the gene matches: 5. CDR3 length equals 14 residues. The CDR3 DNA reads TGTGCCAGCAGTGAGCGGACAGGGGGCGAAGGCTACACCTTC. Its translation is CASSERTGGEGYTF.

This sequence joins TRBV20-1 and TRBJ2-1, with a possible D match to TRBD1 (6 bases). Trimming stripped 6 bases from V and 2 bases from J, with 17 bases between. CDR3 size: 15 residues. CDR1 is DFQATT and CDR2 is SNEGSKA in the germline V gene (reference sequence). The CDR3 region has the DNA TGCAGTGCAAGGACAGTGTTTTTGACCTACAATGAGCAGTTCTTC. This sequence encodes CSARTVFLTYNEQFF.

This chain links TRBV20-1 with TRBJ2-4; D remains ambiguous. Trimming stripped 3 bases from V and 0 bases from J, with 12 bases between. The CDR3 loop spans 15 amino acids. The germline V gene encodes CDR1 DFQATT and CDR2 SNEGSKA (reference sequence). This CDR3 is CSASTLQLAKNIQYF. DNA of the CDR3: TGCAGTGCTAGTACCCTGCAGTTAGCCAAAAACATTCAGTACTTC.

This clonotype counts as medium-sized (0.01 to 0.1%). The chain recombines TRBV20-1 with TRBJ1-5; D might be TRBD1 (6 bases). The CDR3 totals 12 residues. Germline CDR1 DFQATT, CDR2 SNEGSKA (reference sequence). The V end was cut by 4 bases, the J end by 4 bases, with 8 bases between. In nucleotides, the CDR3 is TGCAGTGCTATCGGACAGAATCAGCCCCAGCATTTT. This codes for CSAIGQNQPQHF.

This clonotype counts as medium-sized. The V and J genes are TRBV6-2 or TRBV6-3 and TRBJ2-5, with D unclear. Trimming cost V 6 bases and J 3 bases, with 11 bases left between them. The CDR3 extends over 13 amino acids. Germline lookup yields CDR1 MNHEY and CDR2 SVGEGT. CDR3: CASRAYSKETQYF. CDR3 sequence (DNA): TGTGCCAGCAGGGCTTACTCTAAAGAGACCCAGTACTTC.

This chain uses TRBV11-2 with TRBJ1-2; D unresolved. V gave up 2 bases and J gave up 8 bases, with 18 bases separating them. Germline V gives CDR1 SGHAT, CDR2 FQNNGV. The CDR3 has 15 amino acids. The CDR3 region is CASSLLGYRPLGYTF. CDR3 sequence (DNA): TGTGCCAGCAGCTTATTGGGGTACAGACCCCTCGGCTACACCTTC.

The CDR3 DNA follows: TGTGCCATTGGGGGCCCCTACAATGAGCAGTTCTTC. It yields the protein CAIGGPYNEQFF. The genes are TRBV6-1 and TRBJ2-1; D is possibly TRBD1 (6 bases). CDR1 is MNHNS, CDR2 SASEGT, per germline. The CDR3 length is 12 residues. V lost 10 bases to trimming and J lost 2 bases, with 9 bases between them.

This chain uses TRBV10-2 with TRBJ2-3; 7 positions agree with TRBD2. This CDR3 has 19 residues. V lost 0 bases, J lost 0 bases, and 12 bases stayed unmatched. Per the germline V gene, CDR1 is WSHSY and CDR2 is SAAADI. The CDR3 is CASSESGFSRSGSTDTQYF. The CDR3 nucleotides read TGCGCCAGCAGTGAGTCGGGTTTCTCCCGTAGCGGGAGCACAGATACGCAGTATTTT.

Within the sample, this clonotype is medium-sized (0.01 to 0.1%). V gene TRBV28 combines with J gene TRBJ2-7; D is unresolved. V lost 8 bases to trimming and J lost 0 bases, with 11 bases between them. Germline CDR1 and CDR2: MDHEN and SYDVKM. The CDR3 sequence is 13 residues long. CDR3 bases: TGTGCCAGCGAGGCCACTCACTCCTACGAGCAGTACTTC. Residues: CASEATHSYEQYF.

The V gene is TRBV20-1, the J gene TRBJ2-2, with D uncertain. The CDR3 loop spans 12 amino acids. Germline CDR1 reads DFQATT; CDR2 reads SNEGSKA (reference sequence). V shed 1 base and J shed 7 bases, with 7 bases lying between them. The CDR3 protein is CSARGNGGELFF. DNA for the CDR3: TGCAGTGCTAGAGGGAACGGCGGGGAGCTGTTTTTT.

V usage is TRBV6-5 and J usage is TRBJ2-7; tentatively, D is TRBD2 (5 bases). Germline V lookup: CDR1 MNHEY, CDR2 SVGAGI. CDR3 length: 18 amino acids. Trimming shortened V by 1 base and J by 0 bases, and 19 bases separated the two germline ends. CDR3 loop: CASSYLSRGGRSSYEQYF. CDR3 sequence (DNA): TGTGCCAGCAGTTACTTGTCAAGAGGAGGAAGAAGCTCCTACGAGCAGTACTTC.

The chain carries TRBV11-2 and TRBJ1-5; D gene ambiguous. This CDR3 spans 13 amino acids. Germline V gene sequence: CDR1 SGHAT, CDR2 FQNNGV. The V end lost 4 bases, the J end lost 0 bases, and 4 bases lay between the germline ends. The DNA of the CDR3 is TGTGCCAGCAGCTCAAATAGCAATCAGCCCCAGCATTTT. Its translation: CASSSNSNQPQHF.

The genes are TRBV6-4 and TRBJ2-7; either TRBD1 or TRBD2 may fit D (5 bases each). V gave up 7 bases and J gave up 5 bases, with 18 bases separating them. Germline assignment: CDR1 MRHNA and CDR2 SNTAGT. The CDR3 spans 14 residues. This CDR3 reads CASTGTYGCHEQYF. CDR3 sequence (DNA): TGTGCCAGCACCGGGACCTATGGTTGCCACGAGCAGTACTTC.

This clonotype is a singleton in its sample. V gene TRBV6-1 combines with J gene TRBJ2-3; 9 nucleotides agree with TRBD2. The length of the CDR3 is 19 residues. Germline trimming cut 7 bases from V and 0 bases from J; bases unmatched to any gene: 17. CDR1 is MNHNS and CDR2 is SASEGT in the germline V gene. CDR3 residues: CASMSDSGRGVSSTDTQYF. The CDR3 coding sequence is TGTGCCAGCATGTCGGATAGCGGGAGAGGGGTCTCTAGCACAGATACGCAGTATTTT.

The chain carries TRBV15 and TRBJ2-1; 16 nucleotides match TRBD2. CDR3 length: 16 amino acids. CDR1 is LNHNV and CDR2 is YYDKDF in the germline V gene (reference sequence). J lost 15 bases, V lost 0 bases, and 8 bases had no gene match. For the CDR3, the DNA is TGTGCCACCAGCAGAGATTCGGGACTAGCGGGAGGGCCGGTGTTCTTC. As protein: CATSRDSGLAGGPVFF.

In this sample, this clonotype turned up a few times. The CDR3 nucleotides are TGTGCCAGCGGGCAGCAAGAGACCCAGTACTTC. Its protein product is CASGQQETQYF. The chain uses TRBV2 and TRBJ2-5, with D hard to call. CDR1 is SNHLY and CDR2 is FYNNEI in the germline V gene. CDR3 length: 11 residues. The V gene lost 8 bases and the J gene lost 2 bases, with 6 bases spanning the gap.

This clonotype is medium-sized (0.01 to 0.1%) in the sample. This chain links TRBV7-9 with TRBJ2-5, with 11 positions matching TRBD2. The CDR3 runs to 15 residues. Germline values: CDR1 SEHNR, CDR2 FQNEAQ (reference sequence). V lost 3 bases to trimming and J lost 12 bases; unmatched junction nucleotides: 12. CDR3 amino acids: CASSFTAASGGPEYF. CDR3 nucleotides: TGTGCCAGCAGCTTTACTGCTGCTAGCGGGGGGCCAGAGTACTTC.

The chain employs TRBV20-1 and TRBJ2-7; 9 positions agree with TRBD2. The germline gives CDR1 DFQATT, CDR2 SNEGSKA (reference sequence). The CDR3 extends over 17 amino acids. Trimming took 0 bases from V and 4 from J; bases not matched to a gene: 13. CDR3 sequence (DNA): TGCAGTGCTAGAGATCCCGGGGCTAGCGGGGTGGTGTACGAGCAGTACTTC. It codes for CSARDPGASGVVYEQYF.

The sample holds a few counts of this clonotype. The rearrangement joins TRBV24-1 to TRBJ2-3, with D hard to call. Germline V lookup: CDR1 KGHDR, CDR2 SFDVKD. V lost 0 bases to trimming and J lost 2 bases, with 5 bases between them. This CDR3 spans 14 amino acids. The CDR3 sequence: CATSDLHTTDTQYF. CDR3 in DNA: TGTGCCACCAGTGATTTGCATACCACAGATACGCAGTATTTT.

The chain couples TRBV5-1 to TRBJ2-7; 7 bases map to TRBD1. The V segment lost 0 bases and the J segment 4 bases; nucleotides outside the gene matches: 10. The length of the CDR3 is 16 residues. From germline, CDR1 is SGHRS and CDR2 YFSETQ. The CDR3 nucleotides are TGCGCCAGCAGCTTGGCGTTGGGGGACAGCCGATACGAGCAGTACTTC. This codes for CASSLALGDSRYEQYF.

V gene TRBV7-2 combines with J gene TRBJ2-3; 15 nucleotides agree with TRBD2. The V gene's germline CDR1 is SGHTA and CDR2 FQGNSA. This CDR3 is built from 18 residues. J was trimmed by 2 bases and V by 5 bases; bases with no gene match: 8. As DNA, the CDR3 is TGTGCCAGCAGCCGATCGGGACTAGCGGGAGGCCTCACAGATACGCAGTATTTT. Its protein is CASSRSGLAGGLTDTQYF.